This T cell receptor beta chain derives from a study of blood T cell repertoires in COVID-19. Germline trimming cut 0 bases from V and 14 bases from J; bases unmatched to any gene: 5. The germline CDR1 and CDR2 sequences are MGHRA and YSYEKL. CDR3 length: 13 residues. Source study methods: Reference gene primer amplification in the assay estimated nucleated cell counts. Clones were read by immunoSEQ multiplex PCR, and TCRdb kept only the in-frame ones, dropping some. V, J and clone size are taken as reported in that table, and D and trimming were inferred from the DNA itself. The sample lists around 250,000 clones, 90% seen once, with about 2.1% in the top ten.

The J gene is TRBJ2-1, the V gene TRBV4-1; 9 positions agree with TRBD2. The receptor comes from a woman between 55 and 75 years old with COVID-19, enrolled during active disease. Material: peripheral blood. The CDR3: CASSQDRLAGKFF. The CDR3 nucleotides read TGCGCCAGCAGCCAAGATCGGCTAGCGGGGAAGTTCTTC.